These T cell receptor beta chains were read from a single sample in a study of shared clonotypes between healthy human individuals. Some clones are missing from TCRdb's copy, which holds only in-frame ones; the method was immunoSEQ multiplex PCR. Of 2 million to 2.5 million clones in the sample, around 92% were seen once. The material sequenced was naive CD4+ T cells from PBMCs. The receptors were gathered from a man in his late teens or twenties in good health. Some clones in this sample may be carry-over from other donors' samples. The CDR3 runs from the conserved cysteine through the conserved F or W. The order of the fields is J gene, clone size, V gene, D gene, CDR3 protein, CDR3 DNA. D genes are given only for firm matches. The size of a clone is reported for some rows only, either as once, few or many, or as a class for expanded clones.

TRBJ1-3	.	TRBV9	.	CASSWAGEVSGNTIYF	TGTGCCAGCAGCTGGGCGGGCGAAGTCTCTGGAAACACCATATATTTT
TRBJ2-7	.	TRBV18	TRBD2	CASSPWTSGSYEQYF	TGTGCCAGCTCACCCTGGACTAGCGGGAGCTACGAGCAGTACTTC
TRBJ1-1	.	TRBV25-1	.	CASSGQGARTEAFF	TGTGCCAGCAGTGGGCAAGGGGCGCGTACTGAAGCTTTCTTT
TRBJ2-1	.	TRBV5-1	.	CASSLVQGRVSYNEQFF	TGCGCCAGCAGCTTGGTCCAAGGGCGCGTCTCCTACAATGAGCAGTTCTTC
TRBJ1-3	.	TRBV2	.	CASSEVGSYSGNTIYF	TGTGCCAGCAGTGAAGTGGGCAGTTACTCTGGAAACACCATATATTTT
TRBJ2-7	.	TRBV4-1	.	CASSQDLRGWQSNEQYF	TGCGCCAGCAGCCAAGATCTGCGGGGCTGGCAGTCAAACGAGCAGTACTTC
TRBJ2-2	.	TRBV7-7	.	CASGGTLRGELFF	TGTGCCAGCGGCGGGACCTTACGGGGGGAGCTGTTTTTT
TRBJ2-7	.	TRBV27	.	CASSSIGAGWEQYF	TGTGCCAGCAGTTCCATAGGGGCGGGGTGGGAGCAGTACTTC
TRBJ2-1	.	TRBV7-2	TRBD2	CASSSTSGARGEQFF	TGTGCCAGCAGCTCCACTAGCGGCGCTCGCGGAGAGCAGTTCTTC
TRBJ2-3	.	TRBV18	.	CASSLTDRTQYF	TGTGCCAGCTCCCTTACAGACCGAACGCAGTATTTT
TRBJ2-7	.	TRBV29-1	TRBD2	CSVEEGTSGIHEQYF	TGCAGCGTTGAAGAGGGGACTAGCGGGATCCACGAGCAGTACTTC
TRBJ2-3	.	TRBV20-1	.	CSAYTPDTQYF	TGCAGTGCGTATACCCCGGATACGCAGTATTTT
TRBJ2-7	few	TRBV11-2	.	CASSPLGGVYEQYF	TGTGCCAGCAGCCCACTAGGGGGGGTCTACGAGCAGTACTTC
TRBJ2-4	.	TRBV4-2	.	CASSQSWGASGHIQYF	TGTGCCAGCAGCCAATCCTGGGGGGCTAGCGGACACATTCAGTACTTC
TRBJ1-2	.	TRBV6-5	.	CASSYIGGRAYGYTF	TGTGCCAGCAGTTACATCGGGGGCCGAGCTTATGGCTACACCTTC
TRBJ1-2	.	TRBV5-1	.	CASSPPGGIYGYTF	TGCGCCAGCAGCCCGCCCGGGGGTATCTATGGCTACACCTTC
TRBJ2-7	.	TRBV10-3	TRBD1	CAISPRTGGIEQYF	TGTGCCATCAGTCCCCGGACAGGGGGCATCGAGCAGTACTTC
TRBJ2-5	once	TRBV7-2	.	CASSFVPAQETQYF	TGTGCCAGCAGCTTCGTACCAGCCCAAGAGACCCAGTACTTC
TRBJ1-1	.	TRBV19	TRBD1	CASIRTGGAWTEAFF	TGTGCCAGTATAAGGACAGGGGGCGCGTGGACTGAAGCTTTCTTT
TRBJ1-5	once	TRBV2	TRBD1	CASSGQGTVFQPQHF	TGTGCCAGCAGTGGACAGGGCACGGTTTTTCAGCCCCAGCATTTT
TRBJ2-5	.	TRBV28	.	CASSLAGSQETQYF	TGTGCCAGCAGTTTAGCGGGGAGTCAAGAGACCCAGTACTTC
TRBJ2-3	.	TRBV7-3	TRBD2	CASSIRTSGRAGDTQYF	TGTGCCAGCAGCATTCGGACTAGCGGGAGGGCCGGCGATACGCAGTATTTT
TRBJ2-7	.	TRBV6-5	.	CASSYSSSGVGEQYF	TGTGCCAGCAGTTACTCGAGTTCCGGGGTAGGCGAGCAGTACTTC
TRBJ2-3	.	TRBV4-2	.	CASSQETRADTQYF	TGTGCCAGCAGCCAAGAGACTAGAGCAGATACGCAGTATTTT
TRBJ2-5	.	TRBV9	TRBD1	CASSLTGIETQYF	TGTGCCAGCAGCCTGACAGGGATAGAGACCCAGTACTTC
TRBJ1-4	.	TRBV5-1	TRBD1	CASSFQGQDEKLFF	TGCGCCAGCAGCTTCCAAGGACAGGACGAAAAACTGTTTTTT
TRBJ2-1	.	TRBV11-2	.	CASSLIGTMAYEQFF	TGTGCCAGCAGCTTAATCGGGACAATGGCTTATGAGCAGTTCTTC
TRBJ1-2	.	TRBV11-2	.	CASTTRQFNGYTF	TGTGCCAGCACCACCAGGCAATTCAATGGCTACACCTTC
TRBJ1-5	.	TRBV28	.	CASSRGQYYQPQHF	TGTGCCAGCAGTCGAGGACAGTACTATCAGCCCCAGCATTTT
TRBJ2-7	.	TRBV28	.	CASIKSYEQYF	TGTGCCAGCATCAAGTCCTACGAGCAGTACTTC
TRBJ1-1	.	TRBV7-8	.	CASSFVKNTEAFF	TGTGCCAGCAGCTTCGTCAAGAACACTGAAGCTTTCTTT
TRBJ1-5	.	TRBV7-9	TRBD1	CASSRGQGNQPQHF	TGTGCCAGCAGCAGGGGGCAGGGGAATCAGCCCCAGCATTTT
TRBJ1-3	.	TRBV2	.	CASSEYSSGPSSGNTIYF	TGTGCCAGCAGTGAATATTCGTCAGGGCCGTCCTCTGGAAACACCATATATTTT
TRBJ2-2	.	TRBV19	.	CASSIRTENTGELFF	TGTGCCAGTAGTATCAGGACAGAGAACACCGGGGAGCTGTTTTTT
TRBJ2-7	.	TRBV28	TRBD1	CASSSSGTADYEQYF	TGTGCCAGCAGTTCCTCCGGGACAGCGGACTACGAGCAGTACTTC
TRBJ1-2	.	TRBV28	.	CASSRDTNYGYTF	TGTGCCAGCAGCCGGGACACTAACTATGGCTACACCTTC
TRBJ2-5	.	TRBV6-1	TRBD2	CAGAGGPGETQYF	TGTGCCGGGGCGGGAGGGCCCGGAGAGACCCAGTACTTC
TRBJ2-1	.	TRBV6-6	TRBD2	CASNSQAGLAGEEQFF	TGTGCCAGCAACTCCCAGGCAGGGCTAGCGGGAGAAGAGCAGTTCTTC
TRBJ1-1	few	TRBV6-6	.	CASSRETEAFF	TGTGCCAGCAGTAGGGAGACTGAAGCTTTCTTT
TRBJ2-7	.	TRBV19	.	CASSLGGTVAYEQYF	TGTGCCAGTAGTTTAGGCGGGACAGTGGCCTACGAGCAGTACTTC
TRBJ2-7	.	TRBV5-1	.	CASSLLGEPSYEQYF	TGCGCCAGCAGCCTCCTGGGGGAACCCTCCTACGAGCAGTACTTC
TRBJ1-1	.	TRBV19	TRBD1	CASSTWTGGKMFTEAFF	TGTGCCAGTAGTACGTGGACAGGGGGCAAGATGTTCACTGAAGCTTTCTTT
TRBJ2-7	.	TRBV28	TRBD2	CASARGDYSYEQYF	TGTGCCAGCGCGAGAGGGGACTACTCCTACGAGCAGTACTTC
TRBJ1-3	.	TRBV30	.	CAWSVLYSGNTIYF	TGTGCCTGGAGTGTACTATACTCTGGAAACACCATATATTTT